This T cell receptor (beta chain) was identified in a study of blood T cell repertoires in COVID-19. On this clone: Other DNA sequences in this sample translate to the same CDR3.

This CDR3 has 13 residues. Unmatched junction bases numbered 0, after V lost 1 base and J lost 3 bases. Germline values: CDR1 LNHDA, CDR2 SQIVND (reference sequence). Individuals aged about 18 to 89 years were recruited from fewer than 30 US areas. Self-reported history from a screening survey and questionnaire set each donor's cohort. Only in-frame clones appear in the TCRdb table, and some are missing; sequencing was by immunoSEQ multiplex PCR. The table includes about 150,000 clones, over 70% detected once. Material for sequencing was PBMCs or T cells enriched from blood (not recorded which). The rearrangement joins TRBV19 to TRBJ2-7; TRBD1 matches 7 bases. The source of this sequence is a man between 65 and 85 years old who had been exposed to COVID-19. CDR3 nucleotide sequence: TGTGCCAGTAGTATAGGACAGGGCTACGAGCAGTACTTC. Encoded protein: CASSIGQGYEQYF.